This T cell receptor (beta chain) was obtained from a study of T cell changes during pregnancy in multiple sclerosis. Only in-frame clones appear in the TCRdb table, and some are missing; sequencing was by immunoSEQ multiplex PCR. Of about 33,000 clones detected, under 95% appear once; the ten largest clones hold roughly 0.45%. The origin of this receptor is a female donor in good health, enrolled as a control in a pregnancy study. The input for sequencing was CD4+ T cells from peripheral blood mononuclear cells, taken in the second trimester of pregnancy.

CDR3 in amino acids: CSAIEDGEKLFF. The CDR3 DNA follows: TGCAGCGCCATTGAGGATGGGGAAAAACTGTTTTTT. The chain has TRBV29-1 and TRBJ1-4; D not resolved. Germline V gene data show CDR1 as SQVTM and CDR2 as ANQGSEA. This CDR3 is built from 12 residues. V lost 7 bases and J lost 8, with 14 bases in between.